This TCR beta chain was profiled in a study of PD-1 blockade in classical Hodgkin lymphoma. With regard to this clone: What it binds is not known. Other DNA sequences within the sample encode an identical CDR3.

Study-wide points: Baseline diversity in complete responders resembled that of newly diagnosed patients. Exclusion covered patients beginning nivolumab under 1 year post-ASCT.

Patients all relapsed after autologous stem cell transplantation, and there was variation in brentuximab vedotin exposure. Sequencing was performed with immunoSEQ multiplex PCR; in TCRdb, only in-frame clones are kept and a portion is missing. The sample lists 5,500 to 8,000 clones; about four fifths were seen once. The germline CDR1 and CDR2 sequences are MNHNS and SASEGT. V was shortened by 3 bases and J by 1 base, with 7 bases between the two germline ends. The CDR3 loop spans 14 amino acids. The sequenced sample was peripheral blood mononuclear cells (PBMCs), obtained at baseline. J is TRBJ2-4 and V is TRBV6-1; perhaps D is TRBD1 or TRBD2 (5 bases each). This receptor was obtained from a human donor with classical Hodgkin lymphoma. CDR3: CASSEGVAKNIQYF. Here the CDR3 DNA reads TGTGCCAGCAGTGAGGGGGTGGCCAAAAACATTCAGTACTTC.